This T cell receptor beta chain emerged from a study of T cell clonotyping in hematopoietic cell transplantation. Study-wide results and limits: Broader posttransplant TCR repertoire diversity was predicted by graft donor and pretransplant recipient Inverse Simpson Index values.

Time point meaning: recipient sample about 28 days before transplant, after cytoreduction. Profiled with immunoSEQ multiplex PCR; TCRdb holds only in-frame clones, not every one. Among approximately 44,000 clones listed, around 85% were seen once. Trimming stripped 3 bases from V and 9 bases from J, with 12 bases between. The CDR3 has 11 amino acids. Germline V lookup: CDR1 DFQATT, CDR2 SNEGSKA (reference sequence). As concerns this clone: Its antigen remains unidentified.

The specimen comprised peripheral blood mononuclear cells, sampled before stem cell transplant. This TCR was recovered from a man aged 60 to 75 with acute myeloid leukemia. Some clones in this sample may be carry-over from other donors' samples. The V call is TRBV20-1, the J call TRBJ2-7; D remains ambiguous. The CDR3 DNA sequence: TGCAGTGCTAGGGAGTTGAGTATGCAGTACTTC. It encodes CSARELSMQYF.